The 11 T cell receptor beta chains presented below share a single source sample, sequenced in a study of regulatory T cells in long-lasting Graves disease. Combining iRepertoire HTBI primers with Arm-PCR of CDR3 regions, the authors built TCR beta libraries. TCRdb itself ran the multiplex PCR reads through MiXCR, one entry per CDR3 protein. The sample records 250,000 to 300,000 distinct CDR3 sequences, under 20% being singletons. Time point specified: newly diagnosed GD, antithyroid drugs for less than 3 months. There was RNA extracted from PBMCs, and the TCR library was made from it. These data were also reused for a study on T cells in Graves' hyperthyroidism and ophthalmopathy.

The sequenced sample was peripheral blood mononuclear cells (PBMCs), obtained at new diagnosis, from a patient treated with antithyroid drugs. The receptors come from a woman in her thirties with Graves disease.

In its sample, this clonotype was seen many times. The J gene is TRBJ2-3, the V gene TRBV27; the match to TRBD1 covers 9 bases. This CDR3 is built from 17 residues. J was trimmed by 1 base and V by 6 bases; bases with no gene match: 11. Germline values: CDR1 MNHEY, CDR2 SMNVEV (reference sequence). CDR3 DNA sequence: TGTGCCAGCAGCCCTCAATACAGGGGGCGAGGCACAGATACGCAGTATTTT. It encodes CASSPQYRGRGTDTQYF.

The sample holds many counts of this clonotype. The CDR3: CASSSRTDYNEQFF. CDR3 sequence (DNA): TGTGCCAGCAGCTCCAGGACCGATTACAATGAGCAGTTCTTC. The V call is TRBV11-1, the J call TRBJ2-1; D not certain. CDR1 and CDR2 from the germline V gene are SGHAT and FQDESV (reference sequence). The CDR3 length is 14 residues. The V and J ends lost 4 bases and 4 bases respectively, with 11 bases between them.

This clonotype was observed a handful of times. This rearrangement joins TRBV19 to TRBJ1-5, with a weak D call TRBD1 (6 bases). The V gene lost 6 bases and the J gene lost 5 bases, with 14 bases spanning the gap. CDR1 is LNHDA and CDR2 is SQIVND in the germline V gene (reference sequence). The CDR3 spans 14 residues. The CDR3 DNA reads as TGTGCCAGTAGATCTTGGGCAGGGGATCAGCCCCAGCATTTT. The encoded protein is CASRSWAGDQPQHF.

The rearrangement uses TRBV7-6 and TRBJ2-1; TRBD2 aligns across 14 bases. Per germline, CDR1 SGHVS and CDR2 FNYEAQ. Trimming took 5 bases from V and 12 from J; bases not matched to a gene: 6. This CDR3 region has 14 residues. CDR3 amino acids: CASSPRLAGGPQFF. The CDR3 DNA sequence: TGTGCCAGCAGCCCCCGACTAGCGGGGGGGCCGCAGTTCTTC.

This clonotype appeared many times. The chain has TRBV6-2 or TRBV6-3 and TRBJ2-5; D is possibly TRBD2 (7 bases). V dropped 5 bases and J dropped 4 bases, with 17 bases sitting between them. Germline V gene data show CDR1 as MNHEY and CDR2 as SVGEGT. The CDR3 spans 15 residues. This CDR3 reads CASSEVGGAPETQYF. The DNA for the CDR3 is TGTGCCAGCAGTGAAGTGGGGGGGGCCCCAGAGACCCAGTACTTC.

This clonotype was detected ten times or more. The chain has TRBV6-4 and TRBJ2-2; D unclear. V dropped 0 bases and J dropped 4 bases, with 3 bases sitting between them. The germline V gene encodes CDR1 MRHNA and CDR2 SNTAGT. The CDR3 has 13 residues. CDR3 nucleotide sequence: TGTGCCAGCAGTGACTCGGGCACCGGGGAGCTGTTTTTT. Protein product: CASSDSGTGELFF.

This clonotype was detected ten times or more. The rearrangement joins TRBV29-1 to TRBJ2-3; D is perhaps TRBD2 (6 bases). Looked up from germline, CDR1 is SQVTM and CDR2 is ANQGSEA. Trimming took off 0 bases at V and 4 bases at J, with 17 bases between the two ends. This CDR3 region has 16 residues. In DNA form, the CDR3 reads TGCAGCGTTGAAGATACGGCACTAGCCTTCGCAGATACGCAGTATTTT. Protein product: CSVEDTALAFADTQYF.

This clonotype was counted at least ten times. V and J are TRBV2 and TRBJ1-1; D is possibly TRBD1 (5 bases). The CDR3 has 14 amino acids. Germline V gene data show CDR1 as SNHLY and CDR2 as FYNNEI. Trimming took 3 bases from V and 0 from J, leaving 8 bases between them. The CDR3 here is CASSDPGLNTEAFF. CDR3 sequence (DNA): TGTGCCAGCAGTGATCCAGGGTTGAACACTGAAGCTTTCTTT.

Notes on this clonotype: A read error is likely here: a far larger clone is one base away. The chain has TRBV13 and TRBJ2-3, with D perhaps TRBD2 (5 bases). The last part of the DNA fits TRBJ2-7 better; the J call may be wrong. The V gene's germline CDR1 is PRHDT and CDR2 FYEKMQ (reference sequence). The CDR3 is 15 amino acids. The CDR3: CASSPSRRLRSEQYF. The CDR3 nucleotides read TGTGCCAGCAGCCCAAGCCGGAGGCTGAGGAGCGAGCAGTACTTC.

This clonotype was detected ten times or more. This chain joins TRBV7-9 and TRBJ1-5; no clear D. Germline CDR1 and CDR2: SEHNR and FQNEAQ (reference sequence). Deletions cut 4 bases from V and 2 bases from J, with 15 bases between. This CDR3 is built from 16 residues. The CDR3 DNA follows: TGTGCCAGCAGCTACGGCGGCGGTTGGGGCAATCAGCCCCAGCATTTT. This sequence encodes CASSYGGGWGNQPQHF.

There are many counts of this clonotype. The chain couples TRBV6-1 to TRBJ1-1; D possibly corresponds to TRBD1 (5 bases). CDR3 size: 15 residues. Trimming pared 7 bases from V and 3 bases from J, leaving 18 bases between. Germline CDR1 and CDR2: MNHNS and SASEGT. In nucleotides, the CDR3 is TGTGCCAGCAAATACTTCTCCAGGGAGGACACTGAAGCTTTCTTT. This translates into CASKYFSREDTEAFF.